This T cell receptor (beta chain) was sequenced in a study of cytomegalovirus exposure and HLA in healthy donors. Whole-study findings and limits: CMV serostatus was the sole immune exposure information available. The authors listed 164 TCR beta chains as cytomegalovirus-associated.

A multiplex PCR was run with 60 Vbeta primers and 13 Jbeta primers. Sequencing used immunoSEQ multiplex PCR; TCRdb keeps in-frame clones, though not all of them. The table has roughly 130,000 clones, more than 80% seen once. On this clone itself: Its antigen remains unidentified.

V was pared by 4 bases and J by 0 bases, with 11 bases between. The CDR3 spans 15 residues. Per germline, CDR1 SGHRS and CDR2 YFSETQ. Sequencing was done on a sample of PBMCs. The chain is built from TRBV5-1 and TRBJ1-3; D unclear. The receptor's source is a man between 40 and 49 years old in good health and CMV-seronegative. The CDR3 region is CASSTGSPSGNTIYF. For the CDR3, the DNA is TGCGCCAGCAGCACTGGGAGTCCCTCTGGAAACACCATATATTTT.